The next 8 T cell receptor beta chains were all read from a single sample in a study of identical twins. One entry per CDR3 protein results from TCRdb running MiXCR on the 5' RACE reads. The sample lists around 960,000 distinct CDR3 sequences, approximately 13% occurring once. This same sample was also part of a study on yellow fever vaccine responses in identical twins.

The specimen was PBMCs. The receptors come from a woman younger than 35 in good health.

In this sample, this clonotype turned up many times. The V call is TRBV7-2, the J call TRBJ2-2; possibly TRBD1 or TRBD2 for D (5 bases each). The germline gives CDR1 SGHTA, CDR2 FQGNSA. V was pared by 9 bases and J by 4 bases, with 12 bases between. The CDR3 has 13 residues. This chain's CDR3 is CARGDLVTGELFF. The DNA of the CDR3 is TGTGCCAGGGGGGACCTCGTCACCGGGGAGCTGTTTTTT.

This clonotype was found a few times. The chain has TRBV19 and TRBJ2-5; 12 nucleotides match TRBD2. Losses at the gene ends were 7 bases for V and 1 base for J; bases not matched to a gene: 4. Per the germline V gene, CDR1 is LNHDA and CDR2 is SQIVND (reference sequence). The CDR3 sequence is 15 residues long. CDR3 DNA: TGTGCCAGTACCGAGGGACTAGCGGGCCAAGAGACCCAGTACTTC. It translates to CASTEGLAGQETQYF. The complete variable domain, with remaining parts taken from reference TRBV19 and TRBJ2-5, reads DGGITQSPKYLFRKEGQNVTLSCEQNLNHDAMYWYRQDPGQGLRLIYYSQIVNDFQKGDIAEGYSVSREKKESFPLTVTSAQKNPTAFYLCASTEGLAGQETQYFGPGTRLLVL.

This clonotype was seen a few times. The rearrangement joins TRBV5-1 to TRBJ2-2; 9 nucleotides line up with TRBD2. CDR1 SGHRS and CDR2 YFSETQ come from the germline V gene. The CDR3 is 18 residues long. Losses at the gene ends were 3 bases for V and 9 bases for J; bases not matched to a gene: 18. The CDR3 spells CASSSAGGLAGITRELFF. CDR3 bases: TGCGCCAGCAGCTCGGCGGGTGGTCTAGCGGGGATAACGCGGGAGCTGTTTTTT.

The chain joins TRBV7-2 to TRBJ2-7; weak D call: TRBD2 (6 bases). With 8 bases removed from V and 3 bases from J, the gap between germline ends came to 11 bases. The germline gives CDR1 SGHTA, CDR2 FQGNSA. The length of the CDR3 is 12 residues. Here the CDR3 DNA reads TGTGCCAGCGGACGGGGACTCTACGAGCAGTACTTC. Its protein product is CASGRGLYEQYF.

In its sample, this clonotype was seen a few times. The J gene is TRBJ1-3, the V gene TRBV6-1; D call uncertain. The CDR3 totals 13 residues. V was pared by 6 bases and J by 1 base, with 7 bases between. Germline V gene lookup returns CDR1 MNHNS and CDR2 SASEGT. The CDR3 region has the DNA TGTGCCAGCAGACTGGGGTCTGGAAACACCATATATTTT. It is translated as CASRLGSGNTIYF.

This clonotype was seen more than once but under ten times. The chain is built from TRBV7-8 and TRBJ2-1; 12 bases map to TRBD2. Germline trimming cut 0 bases from V and 9 bases from J; bases unmatched to any gene: 3. The germline gives CDR1 SGHVS, CDR2 FQNEAQ. The CDR3 totals 15 residues. The CDR3 nucleotides are TGTGCCAGCAGCTTAGCGGCTAGCGGGGGGGGTGAGCAGTTCTTC. Translating it yields CASSLAASGGGEQFF.

The rearrangement links TRBV6-2 or TRBV6-3 to TRBJ2-7, with 9 bases aligning to TRBD2. CDR1 is MNHEY and CDR2 is SVGEGT in the germline V gene. Trimming at V came to 6 bases and at J to 2 bases, leaving 2 bases not matched to a gene. This CDR3 is 13 amino acids long. CDR3 sequence reads: CASRRTSAYEQYF. In DNA, the CDR3 is TGTGCCAGCAGACGGACTAGCGCCTACGAGCAGTACTTC.

The sample holds a few counts of this clonotype. The chain employs TRBV5-1 and TRBJ1-2; the D gene is possibly TRBD1 (5 bases). V gave up 6 bases and J gave up 6 bases, with 18 bases separating them. The germline V gene has CDR1 SGHRS and CDR2 YFSETQ. The CDR3 has 14 residues. The CDR3 loop reads CASTSGGTPHGYTF. DNA of the CDR3: TGCGCCAGCACCAGCGGGGGAACACCGCATGGCTACACCTTC.